This TCR beta chain was observed in a study of cytomegalovirus exposure and HLA in healthy donors (dated by TCRdb to about 2017). Notes on the research overall: According to an earlier analysis of 550 to 750 of the donors, roughly 180 million T cells yielded 90 million to 130 million unique TCR beta sequences and about 300 Gb of sequence data. Five DR-DQ haplotypes were handled as single units for association and clustering because linkage in the cohort was strong. The later analysis used no new phenotypic data to find candidate immune exposures, relying instead on TCR beta sequences and their occurrence across donors. Donor age, sex, ethnicity and CMV serostatus were compiled together with the repertoire data. The number of donors typed differed by locus, with roughly 629-640 for A, B, C, DRB1 and DQB1, roughly 520 for DQA1, approximately 580 for DPA1, and 472 for DPB1. In an earlier analysis of about 590 of the donors, high-throughput TCR beta sequencing was used to judge whether each TCR beta V gene segment behaved as functional or pseudogenic. Across under 500 genotyped donors of the cohort, an average of roughly 230,000 unique TCR beta nucleotide sequences per donor were sequenced, and roughly a sixth of those sequences were non-productive. All discovery cohort repertoires had been generated using a single sequencing platform. Approximately 310 gigabases of sequencing data and roughly 80 million unique TCR sequences made up an early release that covered several hundred HLA-typed donors. The genetic ancestry cluster associated with self-reported Caucasian donors included approximately 85% of the roughly 400 genotyped donors. Along with the roughly 700-subject first cohort, a separate validation cohort of more than 90 different subjects was used. A later analysis re-examined previously published TCR beta repertoires from more than 550 donors and added high-resolution HLA genotyping to investigate patterns of TCR occurrence. The aim of the study was to test whether cataloging public T cell receptors could identify signatures of past pathogen exposure. A later genetic analysis took genome-wide SNP genotypes for about three fifths of the roughly 700 donors and used that subset as a discovery cohort. The T cell repertoires of some 700 subjects were profiled by immunosequencing and related to cytomegalovirus serostatus. HLA typing included class I and class II loci at four-digit resolution. The study combined high-throughput TCR immunosequencing, statistical association of individual TCRs with disease status, and machine learning to predict cytomegalovirus infection status. Here is what the overall study found, with its caveats: Strong co-occurrence of HLA alleles, especially DR and DQ, made assigning TCR associations to individual alleles difficult. A later analysis found that HLA-associated TCR beta chains were more clonally expanded and had lower generation probabilities than equally common non-associated chains. The authors suggested that the approach could potentially be extended to other disease states and immunological phenotypes. In this cohort, only TCR beta chains were sequenced, and detectable features were limited by the absence of alpha or paired-chain data. Sequencing depth was assumed to be roughly uniform across donors in the presence/absence analyses, though that assumption may not hold. In a later analysis, most CMV-associated TCR beta chains were found to appear HLA-restricted, with HLA associations seemingly driven largely by CMV exposure. Compared with the approximately 700-donor mean, donors in an Asian-associated ancestry cluster had fewer N-insertions in productive TCRs, according to a later genetic analysis. Specific HLA alleles were associated with 16,951 TCR beta sequences at a false discovery rate of 0.05 in a later analysis. In vitro tests confirmed that a few of the cytomegalovirus-associated TCR beta chains recognize cytomegalovirus antigens. A cluster of highly shared sequence variants was judged likely to be a technical artifact of the sequencing pipeline. Broadly in line with IMGT annotations, most TCR beta V segments showed up in productive rearrangements about 87% or about 30% of the time in an earlier analysis of around 600 of the donors. The study listed 150 to 200 TCR beta chains as associated with cytomegalovirus. The classifier was reported to diagnose cytomegalovirus status with high specificity and sensitivity in both the original cohort and the validation cohort. Several of the top co-occurrence clusters appeared to be linked to parvovirus B19, influenza, CMV and Epstein-Barr virus, according to a later analysis. In a later analysis, TCR association rates were found to vary across HLA loci, with the most associated TCRs seen for DRB1 alleles and the fewest for HLA-C alleles. Some IMGT-functional V segments, including TRBV6-2 and TRBV6-3, could not be told apart with the 87-base-pair reads, so those segments were excluded. In a later genetic analysis, a missense DCLRE1C variant was associated with V-gene and J-gene trimming of TCR beta chains, and the association was replicated in an independent cohort. Because HLA typing was missing for some donors at each locus, association tests included only the typed subset. Because counts were too low, some 17 rarely observed V segments, including chromosome 9 orphons, were excluded from the earlier analysis of 587 of the donors. Across donors, most TCR sequences were observed very rarely, whereas some public TCRs were present in many individuals. Correlated functional status among segregating V segments might be attributable to linkage disequilibrium, but an unknown experimental factor could not be ruled out. A further reported finding was that TCR beta sequences accurately predicted the HLA-A and HLA-B alleles for most subjects in the first cohort. Immune exposure information for the cohort was limited to CMV serostatus.

The cohort was made up of about 670 healthy bone marrow donors. Cohort members were all nominally healthy when sampled, although unrecorded immune exposures were likely present. The donor tested CMV seronegative and was one of the 352 seronegative cohort members. A peripheral blood sample was collected from each donor, and TCR beta sequencing was performed on peripheral blood mononuclear cells. The Qiagen DNeasy Blood Extraction Kit was used to extract genomic DNA from the blood cell samples. The CDR3 contains 16 residues, cysteine and phenylalanine counted. CDR3 DNA only is kept here, 48 bases in frame from base 1. Looking up the germline V gene (reference sequence) yields CDR1 LNHDA and CDR2 SQIVND. For this chain, trimming is 6 bases at the V end and 0 bases at the J end, and the number of junction bases without a gene match is 7. As concerns this clone: It has no known antigen specificity. Base qualities are not recorded, but no much larger clone differs from it by a single base.

Library preparation employed the immunoSEQ multiplex PCR assay. The multiplex PCR relied on a mix of 60 forward primers for TCR Vbeta segments and 13 reverse primers for TCR Jbeta segments. The CDR3 region of rearranged TCR beta genes was amplified from genomic DNA by a multiplex PCR assay. Amplified TCR beta libraries were sequenced as 87-base-pair reads on the Illumina HiSeq System. From the authors' description of their analysis: A later analysis tallied 70 million to 100 million unique TCR beta chains across the 666 repertoires, and about 12 million of those chains were shared by two or more donors. A nearest-neighbor algorithm error-corrected the raw reads and collapsed the reads into unique sequences, merging closely related sequences to remove PCR and sequencing errors. Alignment of CDR3 sequences to IMGT reference sequences was used to assign V, D and J gene segments. For a sequence to be retained, a match of at least six nucleotides was required to both a V gene segment and a J gene segment. Rearrangements were classified as productive when the CDR3 lacked stop codons and remained in frame with V and J, and all other rearrangements were classified as non-productive. Following IMGT convention, CDR3 was defined as the stretch from the second conserved V-encoded cysteine to the conserved J-encoded phenylalanine. The earlier analysis of roughly 590 of the donors excluded sequences that lacked an unambiguous match to a single V gene segment. In an earlier analysis of almost 600 of the donors, a V segment was called functional when productive rearrangements were above 56.7%, and segregating when the standard deviation between donors exceeded 5%. To diagnose cytomegalovirus status from the catalog of TCR beta chain sequences, a statistical classification framework was built. In a later analysis, TCR nucleotide sequences were compared against IMGT/GENE-DB human TR gene sequences so that V and J genes could be assigned. The TCRdist pipeline was used in a later analysis to assign CDR3 sequences and most-parsimonious VDJ recombination scenarios. In a later analysis, every TCR beta chain was defined by the combination of its CDR3 amino acid sequence and its V-gene family, and reads without a unique V-gene family were dropped. A later analysis removed 550 to 650 highly shared, low-generation-probability nucleotide sequences to deal with suspected cross-contamination and a sequencing artifact. In a later analysis, a clonal expansion index for each public chain was calculated from normalized within-repertoire ranks of inferred template counts. Generation probabilities in a later analysis came from a VDJ recombination model fitted to out-of-frame rearrangements, and those results were checked against IGoR. Hypergeometric tests were used in a later analysis to score TCR-TCR, TCR-HLA and TCR-CMV co-occurrence, with a repertoire-size bias correction applied to the TCR pairs. In a later analysis, false discovery rates were estimated by permuting HLA or CMV assignments 20 times. In a later analysis, co-occurring TCRs were grouped using DBSCAN, and TCRdist sequence similarity was added for clustering within HLA-allele-positive subsets. Repertoires with fewer than 30,000 or more than 120,000 public chains, plus five repertoires with anomalous nucleotide sharing, were excluded from co-occurrence clustering. Sourced from immuneACCESS, this table was stored by TCRdb with only in-frame sequences that have V and J called. A share of the clones is absent; for the studies checked, an unresolved V gene accounts for under half, and the remainder has no known explanation. That table furnishes V, J and clone size, whereas the DNA furnished D and trimming. This sample comprises around 140,000 clones, approximately 77% of them detected only once. Approximately 1.5% of the sample goes to the ten largest clones.

The sequencing input was PBMCs. The receptor was derived from a woman aged 40-49 years in good health and CMV-seronegative. The chain is assembled from TRBV19 and TRBJ1-4; the central 7 bases match TRBD1. The CDR3 region has the sequence CASSPQGVPTNEKLFF. In nucleotide form, the sequence is TGTGCCAGTAGCCCTCAGGGGGTGCCAACTAATGAAAAACTGTTTTTT.